These 15 T cell receptor beta chains share one sample of origin, sequenced in a study of cytomegalovirus exposure and HLA in healthy donors. The PCR ran on 60 Vbeta and 13 Jbeta primers. Libraries were prepared by immunoSEQ multiplex PCR; TCRdb keeps only in-frame clonotypes and omits some of them. The sample lists about 150,000 clones, over 60% occurring once. Sequencing was done on a sample of PBMCs. These receptors were taken from a woman aged 18-29 years in good health and CMV-seronegative.

V is TRBV19 and J is TRBJ2-7, with TRBD2 identical over 7 bases. Germline values: CDR1 LNHDA, CDR2 SQIVND (reference sequence). This CDR3 contains 18 residues. For the CDR3, the DNA is TGTGCACTTTCTTCAGGGAGGGGTGAGTTCTCAAAAACCTACGAGCAGTACGTC. Translated, it gives CALSSGRGEFSKTYEQYV.

The J gene is TRBJ2-5, the V gene TRBV6-5; D might be TRBD1 (5 bases). Germline CDR1 is MNHEY and CDR2 is SVGAGI. Trimming took off 4 bases at V and 7 bases at J, with 13 bases between the two ends. The CDR3 extends over 13 amino acids. CDR3 sequence: CASSSQGSGTQYF. The CDR3 nucleotides read TGTGCCAGCAGTTCGCAGGGCTCGGGGACCCAGTACTTC.

This chain uses TRBV15 with TRBJ2-3; TRBD1 agrees at 7 bases. Germline assignment: CDR1 LNHNV and CDR2 YYDKDF (reference sequence). The CDR3 is 15 residues long. V was pared by 5 bases and J by 3 bases, with 8 bases of the junction left unmatched. The CDR3 here is CATSRDRVGTDTQYF. The CDR3 DNA follows: TGTGCCACCAGCCGCGACAGGGTAGGAACAGATACGCAGTATTTT.

Note on this clone: The junction departs from germline at one end; a sequencing error may be responsible. The genes are TRBV28 and TRBJ1-2; TRBD1 agrees at 8 bases. This CDR3 has 16 amino acids. CDR1 is MDHEN, CDR2 SYDVKM, per germline. The CDR3 sequence is CASSGWRRGRLYVYTF. For the CDR3, the DNA is TGTGCCAGCAGCGGTTGGCGCAGGGGGCGCCTCTATGTCTACACCTTC.

V gene TRBV5-1 combines with J gene TRBJ1-1; D unresolved. The germline CDR1 and CDR2 sequences are SGHRS and YFSETQ. Trimming removed 3 bases at V and 2 bases at J, with 8 bases between. This CDR3 spans 13 amino acids. CDR3: CASSSALNTEAFF. Here the CDR3 DNA reads TGCGCCAGCAGCTCCGCTCTAAACACTGAAGCTTTCTTT. Based on the CDR3 plus reference TRBV5-1 and TRBJ1-1, the full variable domain is KAGVTQTPRYLIKTRGQQVTLSCSPISGHRSVSWYQQTPGQGLQFLFEYFSETQRNKGNFPGRFSGRQFSNSRSEMNVSTLELGDSALYLCASSSALNTEAFFGQGTRLTVV.

The chain uses TRBV7-2 and TRBJ1-1; TRBD1 is a possible D gene (5 bases). The CDR3 runs to 14 residues. Germline values: CDR1 SGHTA, CDR2 FQGNSA. V lost 1 base to trimming and J lost 1 base, with 7 bases between them. CDR3 bases: TGTGCCAGCAGCTTAGAACAGGCGAACACTGAAGCTTTCTTT. Translated: CASSLEQANTEAFF.

The V call is TRBV5-8, the J call TRBJ2-5; 10 nucleotides align to TRBD2. CDR1 and CDR2 from the germline V gene are SGHTS and YDEGEE. This CDR3 is built from 16 residues. V dropped 0 bases and J dropped 4; count of bases not matched to a gene: 6. CDR3 sequence: CASSLEREGARETQYF. DNA of the CDR3: TGTGCCAGCAGCTTGGAGCGGGAGGGTGCGAGAGAGACCCAGTACTTC.

The chain has TRBV11-1 and TRBJ2-7, with TRBD1 matching 7 bases. The CDR3 runs 14 residues. V shed 5 bases and J 1 base; nucleotides not matched to a gene: 5. The V gene's germline CDR1 is SGHAT and CDR2 FQDESV (reference sequence). The CDR3 bases are TGTGCCAGCAGCCTGGGACAGATATCCTACGAGCAGTACTTC. As protein: CASSLGQISYEQYF.

In this sample, this clone turned up a few times. The rearrangement uses TRBV4-3 and TRBJ2-7, with 8 bases aligning to TRBD1. CDR1 LGHNA and CDR2 YSLEER come from the germline V gene. This CDR3 comprises 15 residues. V lost 0 bases and J lost 4; bases outside the gene matches: 5. CDR3 bases: TGCGCCAGCAGCCAAGACTACAGGGGGGTTTACGAGCAGTACTTC. Protein: CASSQDYRGVYEQYF.

The rearrangement links TRBV5-1 to TRBJ2-2; TRBD1 is a possible D gene (6 bases). The CDR3 loop spans 16 amino acids. V lost 3 bases and J 0 bases, leaving 12 bases between the germline ends. CDR1 and CDR2 from the germline V gene are SGHRS and YFSETQ. CDR3 DNA: TGCGCCAGCAGCTCAGGGGCCGACGCGAACACCGGGGAGCTGTTTTTT. Residues: CASSSGADANTGELFF. Filled out from reference TRBV5-1 and TRBJ2-2, the complete variable domain reads KAGVTQTPRYLIKTRGQQVTLSCSPISGHRSVSWYQQTPGQGLQFLFEYFSETQRNKGNFPGRFSGRQFSNSRSEMNVSTLELGDSALYLCASSSGADANTGELFFGEGSRLTVL.

CDR3 protein: CASSVGQGALNEQFF. CDR3 DNA: TGTGCCAGCAGTGTGGGACAGGGGGCTTTGAATGAGCAGTTCTTC. The chain is built from TRBV6-5 and TRBJ2-1, with 12 bases aligning to TRBD1. The CDR3 has 15 residues. CDR1 is MNHEY and CDR2 is SVGAGI in the germline V gene. The J segment lost 7 bases and the V segment lost 5 bases, leaving 6 bases of the junction unmatched.

The sample holds a few counts of this clone. The J gene is TRBJ2-4, the V gene TRBV7-2; D unclear. CDR1 is SGHTA and CDR2 is FQGNSA in the germline V gene. The CDR3 is 14 amino acids. V was shortened by 5 bases and J by 0 bases, with 8 bases between the two germline ends. The CDR3: CASSLFIAKNIQYF. CDR3 in DNA: TGTGCCAGCAGCCTTTTTATAGCCAAAAACATTCAGTACTTC.

The count of this clone is one. The chain is built from TRBV5-4 and TRBJ2-1; perhaps TRBD2 as D (6 bases). Trimming took 5 bases from V and 4 from J, leaving 10 bases between them. The CDR3 loop spans 13 amino acids. Germline V gives CDR1 SGHNT, CDR2 YYREEE (reference sequence). CDR3: CASRGDLYNEQFF. CDR3 nucleotides: TGTGCCAGCAGGGGGGACTTGTACAATGAGCAGTTCTTC. Based on the CDR3 plus reference TRBV5-4 and TRBJ2-1, the full variable domain is ETGVTQSPTHLIKTRGQQVTLRCSSQSGHNTVSWYQQALGQGPQFIFQYYREEENGRGNFPPRFSGLQFPNYSSELNVNALELDDSALYLCASRGDLYNEQFFGPGTRLTVL.

The genes are TRBV7-9 and TRBJ2-2; 9 positions agree with TRBD1. Per germline, CDR1 SEHNR and CDR2 FQNEAQ (reference sequence). The V and J ends lost 3 bases and 1 base, in that order; junction bases with no gene match: 9. The CDR3 has 18 residues. CDR3 amino acids: CASSFNLDRGLNTGELFF. The CDR3 nucleotides are TGTGCCAGCAGCTTCAACCTTGACAGGGGGTTGAACACCGGGGAGCTGTTTTTT.

About this clone: This specimen includes other DNA sequences encoding the same CDR3. V and J are TRBV2 and TRBJ1-3; no reliable D call. Germline CDR1 SNHLY, CDR2 FYNNEI. V lost 5 bases to trimming and J lost 1 base, with 12 bases between them. The CDR3 is made up of 15 amino acids. The CDR3 protein is CASSTPLPSGNTIYF. The CDR3 DNA follows: TGTGCCAGCAGTACACCCCTGCCTTCTGGAAACACCATATATTTT.